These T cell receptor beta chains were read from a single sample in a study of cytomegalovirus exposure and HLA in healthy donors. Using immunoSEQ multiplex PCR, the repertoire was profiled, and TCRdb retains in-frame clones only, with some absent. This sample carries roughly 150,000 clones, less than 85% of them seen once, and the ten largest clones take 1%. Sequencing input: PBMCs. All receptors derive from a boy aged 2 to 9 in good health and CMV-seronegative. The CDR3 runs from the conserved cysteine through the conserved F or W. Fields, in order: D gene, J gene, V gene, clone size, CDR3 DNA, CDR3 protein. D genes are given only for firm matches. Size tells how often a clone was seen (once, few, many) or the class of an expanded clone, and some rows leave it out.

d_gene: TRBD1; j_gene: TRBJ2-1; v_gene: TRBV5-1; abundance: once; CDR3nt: TGCGCCAGCAGCTTGGAGGCAGGGGGATCCTACAATGAGCAGTTCTTC; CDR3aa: CASSLEAGGSYNEQFF
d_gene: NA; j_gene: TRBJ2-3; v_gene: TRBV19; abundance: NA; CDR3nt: TGTGCCAGTACCCGAGGGAGGCCAAGCACAGATACGCAGTATTTT; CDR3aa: CASTRGRPSTDTQYF
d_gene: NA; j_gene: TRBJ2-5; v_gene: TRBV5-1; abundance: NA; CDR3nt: TGCGCCAGCAGCTTGGAGGGCGGGGACGGGACCCAGTACTTC; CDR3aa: CASSLEGGDGTQYF
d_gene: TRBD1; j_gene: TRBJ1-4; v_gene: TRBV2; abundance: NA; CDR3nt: TGTGCCAGCAGGGCTAGACAGGGAACTAATGAAAAACTGTTTTTT; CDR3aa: CASRARQGTNEKLFF
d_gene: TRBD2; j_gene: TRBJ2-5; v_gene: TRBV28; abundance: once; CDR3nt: TGTGCCAGCAGTTTATTAGCGGGAGGTGAGACCCAGTACTTC; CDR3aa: CASSLLAGGETQYF
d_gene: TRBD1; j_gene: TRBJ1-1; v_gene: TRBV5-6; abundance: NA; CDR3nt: TGTGCCAGCAGCCGGGGACAGCTGAACACTGAAGCTTTCTTT; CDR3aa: CASSRGQLNTEAFF
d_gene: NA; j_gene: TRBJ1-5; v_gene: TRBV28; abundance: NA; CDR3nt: TGTGCCAGCAGTTTCCCTCGGGGAATCAATCAGCCCCAGCATTTT; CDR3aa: CASSFPRGINQPQHF
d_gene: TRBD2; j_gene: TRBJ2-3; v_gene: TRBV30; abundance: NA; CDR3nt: TGTGCCTGGAGTGTATCGGGGGAGGGTAAATATACGCAGTATTTT; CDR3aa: CAWSVSGEGKYTQYF
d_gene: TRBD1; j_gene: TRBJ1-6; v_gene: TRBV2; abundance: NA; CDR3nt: TGTGCCTCGGGACAGGTGAATTCACCCCTCCACTTT; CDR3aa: CASGQVNSPLHF
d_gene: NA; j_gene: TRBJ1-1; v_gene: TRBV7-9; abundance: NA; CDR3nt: TGTGCCAGCAGCGGCACAGGGTGGAACACTGAAGCTTTCTTT; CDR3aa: CASSGTGWNTEAFF
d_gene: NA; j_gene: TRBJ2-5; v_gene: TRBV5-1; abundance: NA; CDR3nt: TGCGCCAGCAGGGAGGGTTGGGAGACCCAGTACTTC; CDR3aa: CASREGWETQYF
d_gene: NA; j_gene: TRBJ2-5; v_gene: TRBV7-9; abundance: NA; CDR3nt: TGTGCCAGCAGCCCCACCGGGGAGACCCAGTACTTC; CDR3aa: CASSPTGETQYF
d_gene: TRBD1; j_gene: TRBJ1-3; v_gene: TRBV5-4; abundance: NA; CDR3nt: TGTGCCAGCAGCTTAGACAGGGGGCTGGGAAACACCATATATTTT; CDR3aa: CASSLDRGLGNTIYF
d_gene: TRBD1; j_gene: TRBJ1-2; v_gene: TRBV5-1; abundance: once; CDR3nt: TGCGCCAGCAGCTTGGCTTCTCCCGGGACAGGGAAGGGCTACACCTTC; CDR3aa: CASSLASPGTGKGYTF
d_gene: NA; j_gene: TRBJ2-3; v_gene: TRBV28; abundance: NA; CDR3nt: TGTGCCAGCAGTCTATTACGGAGCACAGATACGCAGTATTTT; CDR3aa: CASSLLRSTDTQYF
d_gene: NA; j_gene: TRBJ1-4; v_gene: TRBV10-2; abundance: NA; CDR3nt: TGCGCCAGCAGTGAGCGGGTTGAAAAACTGTTTTTT; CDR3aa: CASSERVEKLFF
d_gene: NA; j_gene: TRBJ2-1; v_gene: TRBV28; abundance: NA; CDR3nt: TGTGCCAGCAGTCCCGACTATAACCGGGATGAGCAGTTCTTC; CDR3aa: CASSPDYNRDEQFF
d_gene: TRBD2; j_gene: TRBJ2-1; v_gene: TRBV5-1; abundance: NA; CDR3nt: TGCGCCAGCAGCCCGGGGGGGCTAGCGACCTACAATGAGCAGTTCTTC; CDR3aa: CASSPGGLATYNEQFF
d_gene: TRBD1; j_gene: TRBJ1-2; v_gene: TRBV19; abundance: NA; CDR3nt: TGTGCCAGCCCGTCGGGACAGGGGAGCTACACCTTC; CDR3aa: CASPSGQGSYTF
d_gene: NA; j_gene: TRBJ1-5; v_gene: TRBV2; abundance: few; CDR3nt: TGTGCCAGCAGTGGACAGTATAGCAATCAGCCCCAGCATTTT; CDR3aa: CASSGQYSNQPQHF
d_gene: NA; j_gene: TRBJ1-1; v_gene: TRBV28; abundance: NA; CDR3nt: TGTGCCAGCAGTCCCCAGCGGGGATTGAACACTGAAGCTTTCTTT; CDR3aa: CASSPQRGLNTEAFF
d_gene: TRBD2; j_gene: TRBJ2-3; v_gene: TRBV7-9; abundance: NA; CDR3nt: TGTTCCAGCAGCTCTAGCGGGGGGGGAGATACGCAGTATTTT; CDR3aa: CSSSSSGGGDTQYF
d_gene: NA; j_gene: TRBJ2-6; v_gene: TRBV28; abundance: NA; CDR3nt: TGTGCCAGCAGTCTCCTCATTGCGGGGACCTCTGGGGCCAACGTCCTGACTTTC; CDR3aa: CASSLLIAGTSGANVLTF
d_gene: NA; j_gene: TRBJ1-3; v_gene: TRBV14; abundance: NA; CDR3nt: TGTGCCAGCAGCCCCGGGTATTTCAACACCATATATTTT; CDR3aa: CASSPGYFNTIYF
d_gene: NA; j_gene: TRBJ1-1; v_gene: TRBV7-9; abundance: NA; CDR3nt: TGTTCCAGCAGCCTCGCGGGCAGAGCTTTCTTT; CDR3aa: CSSSLAGRAFF
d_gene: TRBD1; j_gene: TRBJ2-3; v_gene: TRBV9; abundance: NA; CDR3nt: TGTGCCAGCAGCGTAGGACAGGGGGCTCCTACGGGGGCCGATACGCAGTATTTT; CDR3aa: CASSVGQGAPTGADTQYF
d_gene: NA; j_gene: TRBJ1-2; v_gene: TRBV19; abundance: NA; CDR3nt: TGTGCCAGTACTGAGGGCGACTATGGCTACACCTTC; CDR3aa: CASTEGDYGYTF
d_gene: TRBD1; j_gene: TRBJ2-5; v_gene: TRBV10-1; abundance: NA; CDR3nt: TGCGCCAGCCCCCGGGACAGCCAAGAGACCCAGTACTTC; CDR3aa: CASPRDSQETQYF
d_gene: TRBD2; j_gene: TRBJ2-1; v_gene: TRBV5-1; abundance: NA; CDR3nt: TGCGCCAGTAGTGATGAGGGAGGGGTAAATGAGCAGTTCTTC; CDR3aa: CASSDEGGVNEQFF
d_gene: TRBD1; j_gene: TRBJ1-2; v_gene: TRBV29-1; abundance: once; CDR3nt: TGCAGCGTTGAAGACCGACAGGGAACTAACTATGGCTACACCTTC; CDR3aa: CSVEDRQGTNYGYTF
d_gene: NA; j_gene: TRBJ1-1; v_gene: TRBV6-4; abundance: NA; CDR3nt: TGTGCCAGCAGTGAAGAGGATCATCAGCTTAACTTT; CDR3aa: CASSEEDHQLNF
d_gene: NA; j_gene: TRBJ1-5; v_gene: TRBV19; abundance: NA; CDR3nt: TGTGCCAGTAGGAGGGAACGGGGACAGCCCCAGCATTTT; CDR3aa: CASRRERGQPQHF
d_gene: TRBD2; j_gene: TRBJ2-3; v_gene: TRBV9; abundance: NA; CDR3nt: TGTGCCAGCAGCGACCGGACTAGCGGCACAGATACGCAGTATTTT; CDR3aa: CASSDRTSGTDTQYF
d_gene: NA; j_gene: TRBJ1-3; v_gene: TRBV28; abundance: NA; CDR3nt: TGTGCCAGCAGTGCCCAAACAGGGTCCGCTGGAAACACCATATATTTT; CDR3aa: CASSAQTGSAGNTIYF
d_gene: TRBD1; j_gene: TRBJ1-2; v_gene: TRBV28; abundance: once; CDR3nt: TGTGCCAGCAGTTCGCCATCGGACAGGGTAGGCTACACCTTC; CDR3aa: CASSSPSDRVGYTF
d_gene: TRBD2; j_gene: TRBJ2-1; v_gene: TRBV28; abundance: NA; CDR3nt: TGTGCCAGCAGTCCGACTAGCGGGGGGAAGGCCTACAATGAGCAGTTCTTC; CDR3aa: CASSPTSGGKAYNEQFF
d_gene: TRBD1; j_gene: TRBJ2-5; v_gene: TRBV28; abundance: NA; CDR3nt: TGTGCCAGCAGTTTCGGTCGACAGGGACAAGAGACCCAGTACTTC; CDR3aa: CASSFGRQGQETQYF
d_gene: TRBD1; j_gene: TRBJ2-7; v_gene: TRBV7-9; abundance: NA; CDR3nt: TGTGCCAGCAGCTTGGGGACAGCCGAGCAGTACTTC; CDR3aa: CASSLGTAEQYF
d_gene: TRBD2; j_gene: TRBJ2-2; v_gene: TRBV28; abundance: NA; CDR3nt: TGTGCCAGCAGGTTAGCGGGGTTGAGCACCGGGGAGCTGTTTTTT; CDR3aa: CASRLAGLSTGELFF
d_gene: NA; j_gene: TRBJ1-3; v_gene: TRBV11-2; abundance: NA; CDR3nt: TGTGCCAGCAGCCCCCAAGGGGTCGTTGGAAACACCATATATTTT; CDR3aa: CASSPQGVVGNTIYF
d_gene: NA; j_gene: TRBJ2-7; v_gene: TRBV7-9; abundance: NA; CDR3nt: TGTGCCAGCAGCTTACAGGGGGGCCCCTACGAGCAGTACTTC; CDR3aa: CASSLQGGPYEQYF
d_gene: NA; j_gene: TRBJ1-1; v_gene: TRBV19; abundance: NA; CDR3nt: TGTGCCAGTAGTACCCCTGTGGTAGAGAACACTGAAGCTTTCTTT; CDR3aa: CASSTPVVENTEAFF
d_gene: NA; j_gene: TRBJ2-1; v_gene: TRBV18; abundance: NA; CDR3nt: TGTGCCAGCTCACCAAGACAGACCTACAATGAGCAGTTCTTC; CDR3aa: CASSPRQTYNEQFF
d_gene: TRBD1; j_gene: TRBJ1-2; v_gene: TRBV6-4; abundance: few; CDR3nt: TGTGCCAGCAGTACACAGGGGGTGGATGGCTACACCTTC; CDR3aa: CASSTQGVDGYTF
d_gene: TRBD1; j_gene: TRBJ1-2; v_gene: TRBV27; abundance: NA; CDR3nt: TGTGCCAGCGGAGGACAGGGGGCGGGTGGCTACACCTTC; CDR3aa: CASGGQGAGGYTF
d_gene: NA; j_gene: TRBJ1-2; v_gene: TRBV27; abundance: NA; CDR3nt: TGTGCCAGCAGTTCTATCCCTACCTTGCAGGGGAAGTATGGCTACACCTTC; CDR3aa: CASSSIPTLQGKYGYTF